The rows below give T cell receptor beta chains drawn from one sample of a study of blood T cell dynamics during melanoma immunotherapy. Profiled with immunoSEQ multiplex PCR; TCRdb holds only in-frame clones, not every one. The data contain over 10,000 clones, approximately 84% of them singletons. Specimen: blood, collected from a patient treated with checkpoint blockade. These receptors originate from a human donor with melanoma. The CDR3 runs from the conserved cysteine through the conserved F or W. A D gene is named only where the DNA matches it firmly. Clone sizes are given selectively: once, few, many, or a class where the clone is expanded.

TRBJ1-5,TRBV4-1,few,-,TGCGCCAGCAGCCAATATCACGGGGGTGGCAATCAGCCCCAGCATTTT,CASSQYHGGGNQPQHF
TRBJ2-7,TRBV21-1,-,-,TGTGCCAGCTTTACACCGGGACTAGCGGGCCGGGGGGAGCAGTACTTC,CASFTPGLAGRGEQYF
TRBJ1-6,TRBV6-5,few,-,TGTGCCAGCGCGGAATTGGGGTATTCACCCCTCCACTTT,CASAELGYSPLHF
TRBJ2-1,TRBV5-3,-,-,TGTGCCAGAAGCTTGGCGGGACATTCGGCGGATGAGCAGTTCTTC,CARSLAGHSADEQFF
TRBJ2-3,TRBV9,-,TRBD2,TGTGCCAGCAGCGTAGGGACTAGCGGGAGGTCAGATACGCAGTATTTT,CASSVGTSGRSDTQYF
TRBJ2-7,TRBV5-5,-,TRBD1,TGTGCCAGCAACCCGGACAGGGGGGGCTCCTACGAGCAGTACTTC,CASNPDRGGSYEQYF
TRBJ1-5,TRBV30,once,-,TGTGCCTGGTCCCGATCCACCAATCGACGACAGTTCGGGCAGCCCCAGCATTTT,CAWSRSTNRRQFGQPQHF
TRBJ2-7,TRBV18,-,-,TGTGCCAGCTCACCACAATCCGGGACTCTTTACGAGCAGTACTTC,CASSPQSGTLYEQYF
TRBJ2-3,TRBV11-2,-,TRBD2,TGTGCCAGCAGCTTAGGAGGACTAGCGGGAGATACGCAGTATTTT,CASSLGGLAGDTQYF
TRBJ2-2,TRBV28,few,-,TGTGCCAGCAGCACAGGGGGGGGGCGGACCGGGGAGCTGTTTTTT,CASSTGGGRTGELFF
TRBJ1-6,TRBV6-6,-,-,TGTGCCAGCCTGGGCGGGGACCAGGCTTATAATTCACCCCTCCACTTT,CASLGGDQAYNSPLHF
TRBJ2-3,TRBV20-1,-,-,TGCAGTGCCCAGACTGGAGATACGCAGTATTTT,CSAQTGDTQYF
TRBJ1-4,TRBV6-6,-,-,TGTGCCAGCAGTTACGGGGGGACAACTAATGAAAAACTGTTTTTT,CASSYGGTTNEKLFF
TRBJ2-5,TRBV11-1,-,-,TGTGCCAGCAGCCCCAAGATCAGGGCTTTTTCCGAGACCCAGTACTTC,CASSPKIRAFSETQYF
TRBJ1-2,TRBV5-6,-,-,TGTGCCAGCAGCTTGCTTCAGGGACGAGTCTACACCTTC,CASSLLQGRVYTF
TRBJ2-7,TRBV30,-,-,TGTGCCTGGAGTCCCCCCCCTGGGCGCCAGCAAGTCTACGAGCAGTACTTC,CAWSPPPGRQQVYEQYF
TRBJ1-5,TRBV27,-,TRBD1,TGTGCCAGCAGTACCTCGACAGGGGGCGGAAATCAGCCCCAGCATTTT,CASSTSTGGGNQPQHF
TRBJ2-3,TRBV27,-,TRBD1,TGTGCCAGAAGAGGTTCACACAGGGGAATTGCAGATACGCAGTATTTT,CARRGSHRGIADTQYF
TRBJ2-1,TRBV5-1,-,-,TGCGCCAGCAGCTTGTATTCTAGCTATAATTCCTACAATGAGCAGTTCTTC,CASSLYSSYNSYNEQFF
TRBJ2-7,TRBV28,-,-,TGTGCCAGCAGTTTGGAACACCCCATCGACGAGCAGTACTTC,CASSLEHPIDEQYF
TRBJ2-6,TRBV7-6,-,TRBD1,TGTGCCAGCAGCTTAGCGCAGCCGGGACAGCTTAAACCTGGGGCCAACGTCCTGACTTTC,CASSLAQPGQLKPGANVLTF
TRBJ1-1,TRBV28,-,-,TGTGCCAGCAGCTTGATGACGGGTGGCACTGAAGCTTTCTTT,CASSLMTGGTEAFF